This TCR beta chain was obtained from a study of blood T cell repertoires in COVID-19. On the study more broadly: PBMCs, B-cell-depleted T cells, or T cells were the source of the cDNA or gDNA that made up the material.

Per the germline V gene, CDR1 is MGHRA and CDR2 is YSYEKL. Trimming left V 4 bases short and J 0 bases short, with 18 bases between. The CDR3 is 18 residues long. Only one count was recorded for this clone. Sequencing used immunoSEQ multiplex PCR; TCRdb keeps in-frame clones, though not all of them. The table includes a few hundred thousand clones, roughly 90% detected once. The sequence was obtained from a woman between 18 and 30 years old with acute COVID-19. Sequencing input: PBMCs or T cells enriched from blood (not recorded which). This chain joins TRBV4-1 and TRBJ1-4; no definite D call. CDR3 protein: CASSRAVHLVATNEKLFF. The DNA of the CDR3 is TGCGCCAGCAGCCGGGCCGTACACCTCGTTGCAACTAATGAAAAACTGTTTTTT.